What follows is one T cell receptor beta chain and its context. Its antigen is unknown. The sample holds other DNA sequences that translate to the same CDR3. Only Caucasian adults living in Nashville, Tennessee served as donors. The entry originates in a study of shared clonotypes between healthy human individuals. CDR3 length: 15 amino acids. Trimming removed 0 bases from V and 1 base from J, with 8 bases in between. The V gene's germline CDR1 is SGHDT and CDR2 YYEEEE. Repertoires were generated with immunoSEQ multiplex PCR, while TCRdb's copy carries only in-frame clones and drops some. Found here are about 2.3 million clones, 85% to 95% of them singletons; the top ten hold 0.35% to 0.5%. Study-wide points: Across four donors, naive CD4 shared roughly 5.2%, naive CD8 over 3%, memory CD4 2% to 2.5%, memory CD8 roughly 0.37%.

The sample consisted of naive CD4+ T cells from PBMCs. Subset noted: CD45RA+ positively selected. This chain links TRBV5-6 with TRBJ1-3; D uncertain. This TCR was recovered from a man younger than 35 in good health. Some clones in this sample may be carry-over from other donors' samples. CDR3 sequence (DNA): TGTGCCAGCAGCTTGGATGGGTTTTCTGGAAACACCATATATTTT. Translation gives CASSLDGFSGNTIYF.